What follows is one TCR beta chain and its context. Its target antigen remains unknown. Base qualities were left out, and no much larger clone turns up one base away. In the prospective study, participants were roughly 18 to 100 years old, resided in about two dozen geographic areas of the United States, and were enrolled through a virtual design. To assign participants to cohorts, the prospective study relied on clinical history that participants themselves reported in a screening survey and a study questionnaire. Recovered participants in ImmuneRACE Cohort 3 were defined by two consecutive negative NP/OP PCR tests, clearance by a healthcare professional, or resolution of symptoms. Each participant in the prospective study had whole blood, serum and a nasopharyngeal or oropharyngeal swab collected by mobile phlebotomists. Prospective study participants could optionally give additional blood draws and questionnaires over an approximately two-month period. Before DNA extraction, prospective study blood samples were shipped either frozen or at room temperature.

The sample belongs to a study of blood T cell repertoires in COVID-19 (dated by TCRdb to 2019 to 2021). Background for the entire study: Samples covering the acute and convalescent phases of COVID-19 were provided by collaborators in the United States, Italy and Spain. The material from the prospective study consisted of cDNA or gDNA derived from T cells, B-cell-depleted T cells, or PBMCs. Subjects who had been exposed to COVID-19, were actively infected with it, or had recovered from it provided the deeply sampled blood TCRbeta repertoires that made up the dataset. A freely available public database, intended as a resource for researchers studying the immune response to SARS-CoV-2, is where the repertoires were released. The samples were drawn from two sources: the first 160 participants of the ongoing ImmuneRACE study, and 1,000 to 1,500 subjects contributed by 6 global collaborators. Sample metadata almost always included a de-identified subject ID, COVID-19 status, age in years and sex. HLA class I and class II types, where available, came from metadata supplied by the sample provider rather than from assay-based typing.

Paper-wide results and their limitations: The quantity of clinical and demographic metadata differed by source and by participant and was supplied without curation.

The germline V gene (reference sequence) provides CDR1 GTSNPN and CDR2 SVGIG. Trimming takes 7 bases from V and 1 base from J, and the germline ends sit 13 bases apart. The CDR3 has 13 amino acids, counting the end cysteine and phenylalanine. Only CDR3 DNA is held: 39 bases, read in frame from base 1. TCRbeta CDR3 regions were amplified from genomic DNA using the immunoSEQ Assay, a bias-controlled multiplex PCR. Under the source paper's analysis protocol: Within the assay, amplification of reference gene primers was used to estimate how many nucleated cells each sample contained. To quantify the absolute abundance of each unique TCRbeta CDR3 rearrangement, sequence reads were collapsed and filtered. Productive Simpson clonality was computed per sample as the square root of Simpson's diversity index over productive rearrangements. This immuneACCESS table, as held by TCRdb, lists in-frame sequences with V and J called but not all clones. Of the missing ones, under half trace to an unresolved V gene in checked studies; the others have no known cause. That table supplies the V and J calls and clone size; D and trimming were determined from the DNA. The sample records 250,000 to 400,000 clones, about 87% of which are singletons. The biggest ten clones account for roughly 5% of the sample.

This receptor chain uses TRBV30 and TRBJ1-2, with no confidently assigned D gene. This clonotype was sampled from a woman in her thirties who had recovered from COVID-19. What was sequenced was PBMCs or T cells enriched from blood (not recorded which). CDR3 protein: CAFLAGYNYGYTF. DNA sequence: TGTGCCTTCCTCGCCGGGTATAACTATGGCTACACCTTC.